The 25 T cell receptor beta chains listed next were all sequenced from one sample in a study of cytomegalovirus exposure and HLA in healthy donors. The repertoire was sequenced with immunoSEQ multiplex PCR; TCRdb's copy has only in-frame clones and lacks some. This sample carries roughly 150,000 clones, around four fifths of them seen once, and the ten largest clones take around 2%. Material: PBMCs. The receptors were gathered from a man aged 25-40 years in good health and CMV-seropositive.

This chain links TRBV5-1 with TRBJ2-3, with D possibly being TRBD1 (5 bases). The CDR3 is 14 residues long. Germline-derived CDR1 and CDR2 are SGHRS and YFSETQ. V lost 0 bases to trimming and J lost 3 bases, with 8 bases between them. The CDR3 sequence is CASSLAPGTDTQYF. CDR3 DNA sequence: TGCGCCAGCAGCTTGGCACCAGGGACAGATACGCAGTATTTT.

The chain couples TRBV9 to TRBJ1-4; 9 bases align to TRBD1. In germline, CDR1 is SGDLS, CDR2 YYNGEE. The CDR3 consists of 14 residues. V shed 5 bases and J 8 bases; nucleotides not matched to a gene: 7. The DNA of the CDR3 is TGTGCCAGCAGTGGGGGACAGGGAGTGGAAAAACTGTTTTTT. Translating it yields CASSGGQGVEKLFF.

The rearrangement links TRBV7-6 to TRBJ2-2; tentative D call: TRBD2 (7 bases). The germline V gene encodes CDR1 SGHVS and CDR2 FNYEAQ. V shed 0 bases and J shed 1 base, with 15 bases lying between them. The CDR3 length is 18 residues. This CDR3 is CASSLATRGGGNTGELFF. CDR3 DNA: TGTGCCAGCAGCTTAGCAACCAGGGGCGGGGGGAACACCGGGGAGCTGTTTTTT. The whole variable domain, filled in from reference TRBV7-6 and TRBJ2-2, reads GAGVSQSPRYKVTKRGQDVALRCDPISGHVSLYWYRQALGQGPEFLTYFNYEAQQDKSGLPNDRFSAERPEGSISTLTIQRTEQRDSAMYRCASSLATRGGGNTGELFFGEGSRLTVL.

The V and J genes are TRBV6-6 and TRBJ2-1; tentative D call: TRBD2 (6 bases). The CDR3 covers 15 residues. CDR1 and CDR2 (germline): MNHNY, SVGAGI (reference sequence). V dropped 0 bases and J dropped 3 bases, with 9 bases sitting between them. The CDR3 protein is CASSYSSSGYNEQFF. CDR3 sequence (DNA): TGTGCCAGCAGTTACTCGAGTAGCGGCTACAATGAGCAGTTCTTC.

This clone was found many times. V gene TRBV6-4 combines with J gene TRBJ2-1; the D is unclear. Trimming shortened V by 3 bases and J by 6 bases, and 12 bases separated the two germline ends. Germline V gene lookup returns CDR1 MRHNA and CDR2 SNTAGT. The CDR3 has 14 residues. The CDR3 loop is CASSEIVESNEQFF. CDR3 DNA sequence: TGTGCCAGCAGTGAGATCGTAGAAAGCAATGAGCAGTTCTTC.

The chain carries TRBV25-1 and TRBJ1-1, with D hard to call. The V and J ends lost 3 bases and 8 bases respectively, with 22 bases between them. The CDR3 contains 16 residues. CDR1 and CDR2 from the germline V gene are MGHDK and SYGVNS. The CDR3 region has the DNA TGTGCCAGCAGTGATGATCTTGGCAGACGCGGCTCCGAAGCTTTCTTT. Protein sequence: CASSDDLGRRGSEAFF.

V usage is TRBV6-5 and J usage is TRBJ2-7; D remains ambiguous. In germline, CDR1 is MNHEY, CDR2 SVGAGI. The V gene lost 4 bases and the J gene lost 1 base, with 11 bases spanning the gap. CDR3 length: 14 residues. CDR3 bases: TGTGCCAGCAGTTCTTTTTCTAGTTCCTACGAGCAGTACTTC. Protein: CASSSFSSSYEQYF.

V is TRBV7-9 and J is TRBJ2-7; 12 positions agree with TRBD1. This CDR3 region has 15 residues. J gave up 5 bases and V 5 bases, and 7 bases lay outside the gene matches. Looked up from germline, CDR1 is SEHNR and CDR2 is FQNEAQ (reference sequence). Here the CDR3 DNA reads TGTGCCAGCAGCAGACAGGGGACAGGGGGCCACGAGCAGTACTTC. Encoded protein: CASSRQGTGGHEQYF.

The chain links TRBV4-3 to TRBJ2-7; 7 nucleotides line up with TRBD1. Trimming at V came to 4 bases and at J to 3 bases, leaving 6 bases not matched to a gene. The CDR3 length is 14 residues. CDR1 and CDR2 (germline): LGHNA, YSLEER. CDR3 amino acids: CASSRDSEDYEQYF. The CDR3 DNA reads as TGCGCCAGCAGCCGGGACAGCGAGGACTACGAGCAGTACTTC.

V is TRBV19 and J is TRBJ2-1; 11 bases fit TRBD2. This CDR3 contains 14 residues. V lost 8 bases, J lost 0 bases, and 0 bases stayed unmatched. Germline V CDR1 and CDR2: LNHDA, SQIVND (reference sequence). This chain's CDR3 is CASLAGGSYNEQFF. The CDR3 nucleotides are TGTGCCAGTCTAGCGGGGGGCTCCTACAATGAGCAGTTCTTC.

This chain joins TRBV30 and TRBJ2-5, with D unresolved. This CDR3 has 18 amino acids. Trimming cost V 3 bases and J 4 bases, with 27 bases left between them. Per the germline V gene, CDR1 is GTSNPN and CDR2 is SVGIG (reference sequence). The CDR3 here is CAWRRGDDEVRFGETQYF. The CDR3 nucleotides are TGTGCCTGGAGAAGAGGAGATGACGAAGTCCGTTTCGGAGAGACCCAGTACTTC. Full variable domain (outside the CDR3, taken from reference TRBV30 and TRBJ2-5): SQTIHQWPATLVQPVGSPLSLECTVEGTSNPNLYWYRQAAGRGLQLLFYSVGIGQISSEVPQNLSASRPQDRQFILSSKKLLLSDSGFYLCAWRRGDDEVRFGETQYFGPGTRLLVL.

The chain is built from TRBV6-1 and TRBJ2-1; 12 bases agree with TRBD1. The CDR3 has 15 amino acids. Germline CDR1 MNHNS, CDR2 SASEGT. Germline trimming cut 4 bases from V and 9 bases from J; bases unmatched to any gene: 7. CDR3 residues: CASSVRDRGPGEQFF. Written as DNA, the CDR3 is TGTGCCAGCAGTGTCCGGGACAGGGGGCCGGGTGAGCAGTTCTTC.

The chain is built from TRBV27 and TRBJ2-7; the match to TRBD1 covers 9 bases. Germline V lookup: CDR1 MNHEY, CDR2 SMNVEV (reference sequence). J was trimmed by 1 base and V by 6 bases; bases with no gene match: 7. The length of the CDR3 is 15 residues. For the CDR3, the DNA is TGTGCCAGCAGCTCACAGGGGGCTGGATCCTACGAGCAGTACTTC. Translation gives CASSSQGAGSYEQYF.

V gene TRBV10-3 combines with J gene TRBJ2-3; D is perhaps TRBD2 (6 bases). CDR3 length: 14 amino acids. V gave up 10 bases and J gave up 4 bases, with 18 bases separating them. CDR1 and CDR2 (germline): ENHRY, SYGVKD. CDR3 DNA sequence: TGTGCCACCTGGGACCGCGGGGATTCAGATACGCAGTATTTT. This codes for CATWDRGDSDTQYF.

This clone was seen just once. This chain links TRBV4-3 with TRBJ2-4; 9 bases align to TRBD1. The CDR3 runs to 16 residues. Trimming removed 4 bases from V and 1 base from J; junction bases left unmatched: 5. The germline V gene encodes CDR1 LGHNA and CDR2 YSLEER. The CDR3 spells CASSRSDRGAKNIQYF. The CDR3 DNA reads as TGCGCCAGCAGCCGTTCTGACAGGGGGGCCAAAAACATTCAGTACTTC.

The chain has TRBV4-3 and TRBJ2-7; the match to TRBD2 covers 9 bases. The junction had 15 bases not matched to a gene; V was cut back by 2 bases and J by 4 bases. The CDR3 extends over 18 amino acids. Looked up from germline, CDR1 is LGHNA and CDR2 is YSLEER. The CDR3 region is CASSQKPSSGERSYEQYF. The CDR3 DNA follows: TGCGCCAGCAGCCAAAAACCCTCTAGCGGGGAAAGGTCTTACGAGCAGTACTTC.

This clone was picked up many times. The rearrangement links TRBV27 to TRBJ2-5; 8 nucleotides line up with TRBD1. The CDR3 contains 13 residues. V shed 6 bases, J shed 5 bases, and the junction held 5 bases outside the gene matches. Germline CDR1 MNHEY, CDR2 SMNVEV (reference sequence). CDR3 amino acids: CASRTGAGETQYF. The CDR3 DNA sequence: TGTGCCAGCAGGACAGGGGCGGGGGAGACCCAGTACTTC.

The chain uses TRBV19 and TRBJ1-4, with D unresolved. The CDR3 loop spans 15 amino acids. From germline, CDR1 is LNHDA and CDR2 SQIVND (reference sequence). The V gene lost 1 base and the J gene lost 8 bases, with 14 bases spanning the gap. The CDR3 DNA is TGTGCCAGTAGTATAGTTTCGGGTGGAGGCGAAAAACTGTTTTTT. Translation gives CASSIVSGGGEKLFF.

V usage is TRBV5-4 and J usage is TRBJ2-7, with TRBD1 identical over 9 bases. The CDR3 is made up of 14 amino acids. Germline values: CDR1 SGHNT, CDR2 YYREEE (reference sequence). V was pared by 4 bases and J by 2 bases, with 4 bases of the junction left unmatched. This CDR3 is CASSRDRAAYEQYF. CDR3 DNA: TGTGCCAGCAGCCGGGACAGGGCGGCCTACGAGCAGTACTTC.

This clone was detected once. The V gene is TRBV5-1, the J gene TRBJ2-3, with 8 positions matching TRBD2. Germline V lookup: CDR1 SGHRS, CDR2 YFSETQ. This CDR3 region has 16 residues. V lost 4 bases and J lost 2; bases outside the gene matches: 9. CDR3 protein: CASSKTGTRATDTQYF. The CDR3, as DNA: TGCGCCAGCAGCAAAACCGGGACTAGGGCCACAGATACGCAGTATTTT.

The gene calls are TRBV5-1 and TRBJ2-7; 16 bases are shared with TRBD2. Trimming removed 4 bases from V and 5 bases from J; junction bases left unmatched: 9. This CDR3 contains 17 residues. The germline CDR1 and CDR2 sequences are SGHRS and YFSETQ. The CDR3 protein is CASSGEGLAGGSHEQYF. The CDR3 nucleotides read TGCGCCAGCAGCGGCGAGGGACTAGCGGGGGGGTCTCACGAGCAGTACTTC.

The chain couples TRBV18 to TRBJ1-1, with 8 positions matching TRBD1. The CDR3 is made up of 19 amino acids. Trimming at V came to 3 bases and at J to 4 bases, leaving 19 bases not matched to a gene. CDR1 is KGHSH, CDR2 LQKENI, per germline. This CDR3 reads CASSPTKGTGFPWGTEAFF. CDR3 sequence (DNA): TGTGCCAGCTCACCTACGAAGGGGACAGGCTTCCCCTGGGGCACTGAAGCTTTCTTT.

This clone came up a few times. CDR3 DNA sequence: TGCGCCAGCAGCCACGACTATGGCTACACCTTC. Amino acid sequence: CASSHDYGYTF. J is TRBJ1-2 and V is TRBV4-3; unclear D gene. Germline CDR1 is LGHNA and CDR2 is YSLEER. The CDR3 extends over 11 amino acids. V lost 3 bases to trimming and J lost 3 bases, with 2 bases between them.

This clone was recorded once. This rearrangement joins TRBV7-8 to TRBJ2-5, with 11 bases aligning to TRBD2. V trimming: 5 bases; J trimming: 4 bases; junction bases outside the gene matches: 6. There are 15 residues in the CDR3. Per germline, CDR1 SGHVS and CDR2 FQNEAQ. In DNA form, the CDR3 reads TGTGCCAGCAGCAATAGCGGGGGGGCTGTAGAGACCCAGTACTTC. The encoded protein is CASSNSGGAVETQYF.

The chain is built from TRBV5-4 and TRBJ1-4, with no clear D. CDR1 is SGHNT, CDR2 YYREEE, per germline (reference sequence). Trimming cost V 0 bases and J 3 bases, with 6 bases left between them. The CDR3 is made up of 14 amino acids. The chain's CDR3 is CASSLDSSNEKLFF. CDR3 nucleotides: TGTGCCAGCAGCTTGGACAGTTCTAATGAAAAACTGTTTTTT.